This T cell receptor beta chain was captured by sequencing in a study of T-cell memory formation after mild COVID-19. This CDR3 spans 16 amino acids. V shed 5 bases and J 0 bases; nucleotides not matched to a gene: 4. CDR1 and CDR2 from the germline V gene are SGHAT and FQNNGV. This clonotype has just a few counts. TCRdb re-called the 5' RACE reads through MiXCR, storing one row per CDR3 protein. The data show approximately 190,000 distinct CDR3 sequences, with approximately 20% seen just once and roughly 2.4% held by the top ten. Material for sequencing was PBMCs or a T cell subset sorted from them (not recorded which). V gene TRBV11-2 combines with J gene TRBJ2-2; 9 bases line up with TRBD2. The source is an adult woman who had mild COVID-19 (a few samples of this study predate the infection). Cell type and time point are not known. This CDR3 is CASSTVAGANTGELFF. The CDR3 nucleotides read TGTGCCAGCAGCACCGTAGCGGGAGCGAACACCGGGGAGCTGTTTTTT.